This TCR beta chain was observed in a study of T cell responses to AZD1222 COVID-19 vaccine. Findings of the study overall: At study baseline, merely roughly 6 AZD1222 recipients were seropositive.

Profiled with immunoSEQ multiplex PCR; TCRdb holds only in-frame clones, not every one. The sample contains about 120,000 clones, 80% to 95% of which appear only once. The CDR3 covers 13 residues. Trimming removed 8 bases from V and 4 bases from J, with 14 bases in between. CDR1 and CDR2 (germline): SEHNR, FQNEAQ (reference sequence). Regarding this clone: What it binds is unknown.

The sequence derives from an adult in good health. The chain employs TRBV7-9 and TRBJ1-1; a weak D match, TRBD1 (6 bases). The starting material was peripheral blood, obtained on day 0 of AZD1222 vaccination. The DNA for the CDR3 is TGTGCCAGCGCTGGGGGCGGGGGCACTGAAGCTTTCTTT. Translation: CASAGGGGTEAFF.